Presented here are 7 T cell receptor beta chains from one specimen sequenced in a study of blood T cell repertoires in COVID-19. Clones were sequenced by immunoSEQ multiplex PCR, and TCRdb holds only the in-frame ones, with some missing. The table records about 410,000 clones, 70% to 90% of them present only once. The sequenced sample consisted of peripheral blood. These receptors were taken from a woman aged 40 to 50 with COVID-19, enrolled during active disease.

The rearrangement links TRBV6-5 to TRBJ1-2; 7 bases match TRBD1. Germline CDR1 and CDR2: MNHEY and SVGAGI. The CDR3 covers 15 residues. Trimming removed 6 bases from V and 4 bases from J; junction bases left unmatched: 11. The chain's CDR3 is CASSLDRNSRYGYTF. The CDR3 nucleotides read TGTGCCAGCAGCCTGGACAGGAACTCCCGCTATGGCTACACCTTC.

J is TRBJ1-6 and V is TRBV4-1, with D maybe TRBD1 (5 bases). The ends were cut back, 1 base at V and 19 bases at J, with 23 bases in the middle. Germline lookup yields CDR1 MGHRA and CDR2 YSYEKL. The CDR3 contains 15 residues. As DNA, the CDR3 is TGCGCCAGCAGCCAAGGACCGACTCTCGGGGGAGTATTTCACTTT. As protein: CASSQGPTLGGVFHF.

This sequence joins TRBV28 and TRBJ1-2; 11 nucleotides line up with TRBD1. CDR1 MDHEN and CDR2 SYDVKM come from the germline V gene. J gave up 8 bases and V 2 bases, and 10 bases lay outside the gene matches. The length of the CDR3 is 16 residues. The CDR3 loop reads CASSLAGTGGYHGYTF. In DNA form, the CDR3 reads TGTGCCAGCAGTTTAGCCGGGACAGGGGGATATCACGGCTACACCTTC.

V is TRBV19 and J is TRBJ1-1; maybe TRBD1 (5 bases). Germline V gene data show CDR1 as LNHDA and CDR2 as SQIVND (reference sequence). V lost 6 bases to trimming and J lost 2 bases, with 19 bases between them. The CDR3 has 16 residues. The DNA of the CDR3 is TGTGCCAGTAGACGCGGGACCACATCCCATAACACTGAAGCTTTCTTT. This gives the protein CASRRGTTSHNTEAFF.

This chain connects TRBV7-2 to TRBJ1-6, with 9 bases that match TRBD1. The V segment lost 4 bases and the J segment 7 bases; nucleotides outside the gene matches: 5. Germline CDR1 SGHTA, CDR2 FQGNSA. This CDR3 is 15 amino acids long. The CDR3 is CASSSGQGGNSPLHF. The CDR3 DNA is TGTGCCAGCAGCTCGGGACAGGGAGGGAATTCACCCCTCCACTTT.

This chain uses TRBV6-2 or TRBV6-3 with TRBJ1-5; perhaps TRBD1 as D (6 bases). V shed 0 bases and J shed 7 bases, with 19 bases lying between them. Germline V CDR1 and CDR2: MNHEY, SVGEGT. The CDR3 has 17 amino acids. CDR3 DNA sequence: TGTGCCAGCAGTTACTCGAGGAAAGGGGGGGCAGGGCAGCCCCAGCATTTT. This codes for CASSYSRKGGAGQPQHF.

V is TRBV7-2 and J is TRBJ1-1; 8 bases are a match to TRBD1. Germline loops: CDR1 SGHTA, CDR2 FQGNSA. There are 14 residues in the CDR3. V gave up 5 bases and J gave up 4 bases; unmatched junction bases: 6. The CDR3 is CASSHNRGSTEAFF. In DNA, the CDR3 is TGTGCCAGCAGCCATAACAGGGGGAGCACTGAAGCTTTCTTT.